These 10 T cell receptor beta chains were all obtained from the same sample, sequenced in a study of post-analysis software for immune sequencing data (dated by TCRdb to between 2014 and 2016). Overall study results and their limits: Four or five TRBV segments, including TRBV5-6, TRBV5-1 and TRBV20-1, were significantly more frequent in patients than controls.

The library was made by PCR. Sequencing relied on an Illumina HiSeq 2500. To reduce PCR and sequencing biases, unique molecular identifiers were built into the TCR beta cDNA libraries. TCRdb itself trimmed the public reads at Q25 with fastp, ran MiXCR and retained productive beta chains. Rows are unified per CDR3 protein, each entry keeping the most common DNA and genes. Counted in this sample were about 500,000 distinct CDR3 sequences; around 40% of them appeared once. The biggest ten clones account for 9.5% to 13% of the sample. Which antigens these TCRs recognize remains unknown. The specimen sequenced was blood. The origin of the receptors is a girl aged 5-17 years with multiple sclerosis.

The V call is TRBV6-5, the J call TRBJ2-7, with D unresolved. V was clipped by 8 bases and J by 0 bases, with 8 bases between them. The CDR3 extends over 12 amino acids. The germline V gene has CDR1 MNHEY and CDR2 SVGAGI. CDR3 sequence: CASSVSSYEQYF. The CDR3, as DNA: TGTGCCAGCTCGGTGAGCTCCTACGAGCAGTACTTC.

The chain is built from TRBV7-8 and TRBJ2-7, with 10 positions matching TRBD1. The CDR3 length is 16 residues. Trimming removed 0 bases from V and 5 bases from J; junction bases left unmatched: 7. Looked up from germline, CDR1 is SGHVS and CDR2 is FQNEAQ. CDR3 region: CASSLAGTGEGDEQYF. The DNA of the CDR3 is TGTGCCAGCAGCTTAGCCGGGACAGGGGAAGGAGACGAGCAGTACTTC.

This clonotype was recorded a few times. The CDR3 is CSASGTGDEKLFF. The CDR3 DNA reads TGCAGTGCTTCCGGGACAGGGGATGAAAAACTGTTTTTT. The chain is built from TRBV20-1 and TRBJ1-4, with TRBD1 matching over 10 bases. V shed 5 bases and J 6 bases; nucleotides not matched to a gene: 3. In germline, CDR1 is DFQATT, CDR2 SNEGSKA (reference sequence). The CDR3 has 13 amino acids.

The rearrangement links TRBV10-3 to TRBJ2-7; D not resolved. V was cut by 0 bases and J by 3 bases, with 12 bases left in between. Germline CDR1 reads ENHRY; CDR2 reads SYGVKD. This CDR3 has 15 residues. The CDR3 loop reads CAISESPTSVYEQYF. The CDR3, as DNA: TGTGCCATCAGTGAGTCCCCTACCAGCGTCTACGAGCAGTACTTC.

J is TRBJ2-3 and V is TRBV5-1; TRBD2 aligns across 8 bases. V lost 4 bases, J lost 2 bases, and 12 bases stayed unmatched. The CDR3 contains 17 residues. The germline CDR1 and CDR2 sequences are SGHRS and YFSETQ. CDR3 DNA sequence: TGCGCCAGCAGCCCGACGTCTAGCGGGCGGAACACAGATACGCAGTATTTT. It is translated as CASSPTSSGRNTDTQYF.

The J gene is TRBJ2-7, the V gene TRBV28, with 8 bases fitting TRBD2. CDR1 is MDHEN, CDR2 SYDVKM, per germline. Losses at the gene ends were 3 bases for V and 2 bases for J; bases not matched to a gene: 15. The CDR3 sequence is 18 residues long. As DNA, the CDR3 is TGTGCCAGCAGTTTCTTAACTAGCGGCAAATTCCCAACCTACGAGCAGTACTTC. Its protein is CASSFLTSGKFPTYEQYF. Based on the CDR3 plus reference TRBV28 and TRBJ2-7, the full variable domain is DVKVTQSSRYLVKRTGEKVFLECVQDMDHENMFWYRQDPGLGLRLIYFSYDVKMKEKGDIPEGYSVSREKKERFSLILESASTNQTSMYLCASSFLTSGKFPTYEQYFGPGTRLTVT.

The gene calls are TRBV20-1 and TRBJ2-1; D is undetermined. From germline, CDR1 is DFQATT and CDR2 SNEGSKA (reference sequence). V gave up 0 bases and J gave up 0 bases, with 12 bases separating them. This CDR3 comprises 16 residues. The CDR3 region has the DNA TGCAGTGCTAGAGATCTCGCGGCACTCTCCTACAATGAGCAGTTCTTC. It specifies CSARDLAALSYNEQFF.

This clonotype was seen a few times. V is TRBV20-1 and J is TRBJ2-7, with D possibly being TRBD2 (5 bases). The CDR3 sequence is 13 residues long. The V gene's germline CDR1 is DFQATT and CDR2 SNEGSKA (reference sequence). Trimming took off 0 bases at V and 6 bases at J, with 12 bases between the two ends. The chain's CDR3 is CSARDAGVGEQYF. CDR3 sequence (DNA): TGCAGTGCTAGAGATGCCGGGGTAGGCGAGCAGTACTTC.

The J gene is TRBJ2-7, the V gene TRBV20-1; D gene uncertain. There are 15 residues in the CDR3. Per germline, CDR1 DFQATT and CDR2 SNEGSKA (reference sequence). The V gene lost 0 bases and the J gene lost 0 bases, with 12 bases spanning the gap. The chain's CDR3 is CSARDPKVPSYEQYF. For the CDR3, the DNA is TGCAGTGCTAGAGATCCTAAAGTTCCCTCCTACGAGCAGTACTTC.

This chain joins TRBV2 and TRBJ2-4; perhaps D is TRBD1 or TRBD2 (5 bases each). The J call may be in error: the DNA end matches TRBJ2-7 better. Germline loops: CDR1 SNHLY, CDR2 FYNNEI. The CDR3 extends over 11 amino acids. The CDR3 region has the DNA TGTGCCAGCAGGTGGGGGAGCGAGCAGTACTTC. Translating gives CASRWGSEQYF.